This entry describes one T cell receptor (beta chain). Its antigen is unknown. Cells were stimulated with overlapping HIV-1 Gag 15-mer peptides. CD40L/CD69 double-negative CD45RO-high memory CD4+ T cells were collected. For around 17 hours, CD8-depleted PBMCs received anti-CD28/CD49d costimulation, a CD40-blocking antibody and enfuvirtide. The germline V gene has CDR1 SGHNT and CDR2 YYREEE (reference sequence). CDR3 size: 16 residues. Trimming removed 4 bases from V and 5 bases from J; junction bases left unmatched: 11. This was the immunoSEQ version 4 assay in survey mode. Clones were sequenced by immunoSEQ multiplex PCR, and TCRdb holds only the in-frame ones, with some missing. The sample holds about 60,000 clones, roughly 77% seen once. This entry is derived from a study of persistence of HIV-infected CD4 T cells. Study-wide results and caveats: TCRbeta richness was lower in CMV- and Gag-responding cells than in anti-CD3/anti-CD28-responding cells.

V is TRBV5-4 and J is TRBJ2-2; 7 nucleotides agree with TRBD1. This specimen was CD4+ T cells sorted from PBMCs after roughly 19-hour stimulation, taken from a patient who received antiretroviral therapy. This clonotype was obtained from an adult man with HIV who was CMV-seropositive. CDR3 in amino acids: CASSPDRSASTGELFF. The CDR3 DNA reads as TGTGCCAGCAGCCCGGACAGGTCAGCTAGTACCGGGGAGCTGTTTTTT. Full variable domain (missing parts from reference TRBV5-4 and TRBJ2-2): ETGVTQSPTHLIKTRGQQVTLRCSSQSGHNTVSWYQQALGQGPQFIFQYYREEENGRGNFPPRFSGLQFPNYSSELNVNALELDDSALYLCASSPDRSASTGELFFGEGSRLTVL.